These T cell receptor beta chains were read from a single sample in a study of cytomegalovirus exposure and HLA in healthy donors. The data were produced by immunoSEQ multiplex PCR, yet TCRdb's version contains in-frame clones alone and is incomplete. The profile covers approximately 160,000 clones, with 77% appearing a single time and roughly 2.8% taken by the ten largest. The sample taken for sequencing was PBMCs. The receptors here all came from a woman aged 35 to 49 in good health and CMV-seropositive. Both conserved end residues are part of each CDR3. Expanded clones get a size class; other rows say once, few or many, or leave the size out.

V: TRBV6-4
J: TRBJ2-5
size: few
CDR3: CASSDSPGTGQETQYF

V: TRBV5-1
J: TRBJ2-1
size: NA
CDR3: CASSANRQGGNNEQFF

V: TRBV2
J: NA
size: NA
CDR3: CASSFSYEQYF

V: TRBV7-9
J: TRBJ1-1
size: NA
CDR3: CASSSTQGVAFF

V: TRBV27
J: TRBJ2-3
size: NA
CDR3: CASSPEGTSGTDTQYF

V: TRBV7-8
J: TRBJ2-4
size: NA
CDR3: CASSIGPGQGSAKNIQYF

V: TRBV7-9
J: TRBJ1-1
size: once
CDR3: CASSLGAQKRGGRAFF

V: TRBV9
J: TRBJ2-1
size: NA
CDR3: CASSVNVGGKQFF

V: TRBV5-6
J: TRBJ2-3
size: few
CDR3: CASSSARGTDTQYF

V: TRBV27
J: TRBJ1-5
size: once
CDR3: CASRKTGRGNQPQHF

V: TRBV5-4
J: TRBJ2-2
size: NA
CDR3: CASRTGATNTGELFF

V: TRBV5-1
J: TRBJ1-4
size: NA
CDR3: CASSTGGLNEKLFF

V: TRBV2
J: TRBJ2-7
size: NA
CDR3: CASSDAGGLSKQYF

V: TRBV5-8
J: TRBJ1-2
size: NA
CDR3: CASSLWGQILFGYTF

V: TRBV11-2
J: TRBJ2-7
size: NA
CDR3: CASLHPGGDEQYF

V: TRBV7-2
J: TRBJ2-7
size: NA
CDR3: CASRAGTGRSYEQYF